One sample yielded the 18 T cell receptor beta chains listed below, sequenced in a study of blood T cell repertoires in COVID-19. The protocol was immunoSEQ multiplex PCR, while the TCRdb copy is restricted to in-frame clones and leaves out a portion. The repertoire consists of fewer than 600,000 clones, with nearly 90% occurring once and the leading ten covering 0.8% to 0.9%. Sequencing was performed on peripheral blood. The receptors were sampled from a man aged 18 to 30 with COVID-19, enrolled during active disease.

The V gene is TRBV7-2, the J gene TRBJ1-5; D perhaps matches TRBD1 (6 bases). V was pared by 6 bases and J by 1 base, with 13 bases between. The CDR3 has 15 amino acids. Germline V gives CDR1 SGHTA, CDR2 FQGNSA. The CDR3 sequence: CASRTRGGSNQPQHF. CDR3 bases: TGTGCCAGCAGAACCAGGGGTGGGAGCAATCAGCCCCAGCATTTT.

V gene TRBV7-9 combines with J gene TRBJ1-2, with a tentative D call TRBD1 (5 bases). Trimming took off 1 base at V and 8 bases at J, with 20 bases between the two ends. This CDR3 has 16 amino acids. Germline assignment: CDR1 SEHNR and CDR2 FQNEAQ (reference sequence). The DNA for the CDR3 is TGTGCCAGCAGCTTAGGTGGCAGGGCACTCACTTTGGGCTACACCTTC. Translating it yields CASSLGGRALTLGYTF.

The chain has TRBV6-5 and TRBJ1-2, with D tentatively TRBD1 (5 bases). Between the trimmed V and J ends, which lost 6 bases and 5 bases, there was a span of 19 bases. The CDR3 has 15 residues. The germline V gene encodes CDR1 MNHEY and CDR2 SVGAGI. CDR3 DNA sequence: TGTGCCAGCAGACCCGCCGGGGGAGCCCTTTATGGCTACACCTTC. Translating it yields CASRPAGGALYGYTF.

The chain has TRBV3-1 (or the pseudogene TRBV3-2) and TRBJ2-7; D call uncertain. The CDR3 totals 13 residues. CDR1 LGHDT and CDR2 YNNKEL come from the germline V gene (reference sequence). Trimming shortened V by 4 bases and J by 7 bases, and 14 bases separated the two germline ends. The CDR3 DNA reads TGTGCCAGCAGCCCCGTGAACTTTAGAGAGCAGTACTTC. Residues: CASSPVNFREQYF.

The V call is TRBV7-6, the J call TRBJ2-7, with D possibly TRBD1 on 5 matching bases. Trimming removed 3 bases at V and 7 bases at J, with 19 bases between. CDR3 length: 15 amino acids. The germline gives CDR1 SGHVS, CDR2 FNYEAQ. This CDR3 reads CASSFGRATAGEQYF. The CDR3 nucleotides are TGTGCCAGCAGCTTTGGGCGCGCCACCGCAGGGGAGCAGTACTTC.

The V and J genes are TRBV3-1 (or the pseudogene TRBV3-2) and TRBJ2-1; D is perhaps TRBD2 (5 bases). This CDR3 spans 14 amino acids. CDR1 is LGHDT and CDR2 is YNNKEL in the germline V gene (reference sequence). With 4 bases removed from V and 8 bases from J, the gap between germline ends came to 15 bases. The CDR3, as DNA: TGTGCCAGCAGCCGTCGGGGAAGGGTGGATGAGCAGTTCTTC. Translating gives CASSRRGRVDEQFF.

With regard to this clone: Other DNA sequences in this specimen translate into the identical CDR3. This chain joins TRBV30 and TRBJ1-5; D is perhaps TRBD1 (6 bases). The CDR3 sequence is 14 residues long. Germline lookup yields CDR1 GTSNPN and CDR2 SVGIG (reference sequence). V was shortened by 0 bases and J by 4 bases, with 10 bases between the two germline ends. This CDR3 is CAWSVGQGNQPQHF. The CDR3 region has the DNA TGTGCCTGGAGTGTCGGGCAGGGGAATCAGCCCCAGCATTTT. The complete variable domain, with remaining parts taken from reference TRBV30 and TRBJ1-5, reads SQTIHQWPATLVQPVGSPLSLECTVEGTSNPNLYWYRQAAGRGLQLLFYSVGIGQISSEVPQNLSASRPQDRQFILSSKKLLLSDSGFYLCAWSVGQGNQPQHFGDGTRLSIL.

The chain employs TRBV11-3 and TRBJ2-1; TRBD1 agrees at 10 bases. Trimming took 5 bases from V and 9 from J; bases not matched to a gene: 16. The CDR3 is 17 amino acids. Germline-derived CDR1 and CDR2 are SGHNT and YENEEA. The CDR3 loop reads CASSRSFRGQGSGEQFF. The CDR3 DNA is TGTGCCAGCAGCAGAAGTTTTCGGGGACAGGGGTCTGGTGAGCAGTTCTTC.

The CDR3 reads CASSPRGTQYF. CDR3 DNA: TGTGCCAGCAGCCCTCGGGGTACGCAGTATTTT. V gene TRBV7-8 combines with J gene TRBJ2-3, with a weak D call TRBD2 (5 bases). CDR3 length: 11 residues. Germline V gene data show CDR1 as SGHVS and CDR2 as FQNEAQ. Between the trimmed V and J ends, which lost 5 bases and 8 bases, there was a span of 8 bases. Full variable domain (missing parts from reference TRBV7-8 and TRBJ2-3): GAGVSQSPRYKVAKRGQDVALRCDPISGHVSLFWYQQALGQGPEFLTYFQNEAQLDKSGLPSDRFFAERPEGSVSTLKIQRTQQEDSAVYLCASSPRGTQYFGPGTRLTVL.

The CDR3 sequence: CASSYGQGLMGNEQFF. The CDR3, as DNA: TGTGCCAGCAGTTACGGGCAGGGTCTAATGGGGAATGAGCAGTTCTTC. The chain is built from TRBV6-5 and TRBJ2-1; a possible D gene is TRBD1 (5 bases). The V end lost 2 bases, the J end lost 7 bases, and 18 bases lay between the germline ends. Germline V CDR1 and CDR2: MNHEY, SVGAGI. The CDR3 spans 16 residues.

This chain connects TRBV2 to TRBJ1-4; 7 bases map to TRBD1. Germline V gene data show CDR1 as SNHLY and CDR2 as FYNNEI. CDR3 length: 15 residues. V was clipped by 3 bases and J by 3 bases; unmatched bases: 4. The CDR3: CASSDTGTANEKLFF. DNA for the CDR3: TGTGCCAGCAGTGATACTGGGACAGCTAATGAAAAACTGTTTTTT.

The chain joins TRBV6-6 to TRBJ2-7; 7 nucleotides agree with TRBD1. With V trimmed by 4 bases and J by 0 bases, 9 bases remained unmatched. Germline V lookup: CDR1 MNHNY, CDR2 SVGAGI (reference sequence). The CDR3 spans 16 residues. The CDR3 loop reads CASSLGQQSYSYEQYF. The CDR3 nucleotides read TGTGCCAGCAGTTTGGGACAGCAGTCCTACTCCTACGAGCAGTACTTC.

This sequence joins TRBV19 and TRBJ2-1, with 7 bases identical to TRBD1. Germline V gives CDR1 LNHDA, CDR2 SQIVND (reference sequence). This CDR3 contains 13 residues. V lost 6 bases to trimming and J lost 4 bases; unmatched junction nucleotides: 3. Here the CDR3 DNA reads TGTGCCAGTAGAAGGGGACAGTACAATGAGCAGTTCTTC. Translated: CASRRGQYNEQFF.

V is TRBV29-1 and J is TRBJ2-1; TRBD1 is a possible D gene (5 bases). Deletions cut 5 bases from V and 11 bases from J, with 13 bases between. Germline lookup yields CDR1 SQVTM and CDR2 ANQGSEA. This CDR3 is built from 11 residues. CDR3 amino acids: CSVWGREKQFF. CDR3 sequence (DNA): TGCAGCGTTTGGGGCAGGGAAAAGCAGTTCTTC.

A note on this clone: One junction end does not reproduce the germline sequence, and a read error may be involved. In DNA form, the CDR3 reads TGTACCAGTAGTATTTCTTCTACCGCGGCGGCTAATGAAAAACTGTTTTTT. Its protein is CTSSISSTAAANEKLFF. The J gene is TRBJ1-4, the V gene TRBV19; unclear D gene. This CDR3 region has 17 residues. Germline V gene sequence: CDR1 LNHDA, CDR2 SQIVND (reference sequence). The full variable domain, its missing parts supplied by reference TRBV19 and TRBJ1-4, is DGGITQSPKYLFRKEGQNVTLSCEQNLNHDAMYWYRQDPGQGLRLIYYSQIVNDFQKGDIAEGYSVSREKKESFPLTVTSAQKNPTAFYLCTSSISSTAAANEKLFFGSGTQLSVL.

The chain couples TRBV6-5 to TRBJ2-1; 8 bases align to TRBD1. V lost 5 bases, J lost 5 bases, and 8 bases stayed unmatched. The CDR3 extends over 15 amino acids. Germline lookup yields CDR1 MNHEY and CDR2 SVGAGI. As DNA, the CDR3 is TGTGCCAGCAGTAGGGGTGGGACAGGACACAATGAGCAGTTCTTC. Amino acids: CASSRGGTGHNEQFF.

The CDR3 reads CASSPGLAGDEQFF. The CDR3 bases are TGTGCCAGCAGCCCGGGACTAGCGGGCGATGAGCAGTTCTTC. This chain joins TRBV5-6 and TRBJ2-1, with TRBD2 matching 12 bases. Germline V gene lookup returns CDR1 SGHDT and CDR2 YYEEEE. Germline trimming cut 4 bases from V and 8 bases from J; bases unmatched to any gene: 4. The CDR3 runs 14 residues.

The chain recombines TRBV3-1 (or the pseudogene TRBV3-2) with TRBJ1-2; 7 bases agree with TRBD1. The CDR3 covers 14 residues. The V gene end was trimmed by 1 base and the J gene end by 5 bases; junction bases not matched to a gene: 4. Germline values: CDR1 LGHDT, CDR2 YNNKEL (reference sequence). In nucleotides, the CDR3 is TGTGCCAGCAGCCAAGGGCAGGGGGTTTATGGCTACACCTTC. Translating it yields CASSQGQGVYGYTF.